This T cell receptor (beta chain) derives from a study of read filtering for tumor transcriptome and immune sequencing. This clonotype showed up many times. Its cognate antigen is unknown. Germline loops: CDR1 SGHTA, CDR2 FQGNSA. The CDR3 length is 17 residues. Trimming took 6 bases from V and 0 from J, leaving 19 bases between them. Study findings and constraints: The CD138-negative fraction was mixed bone marrow immune cells, not pure T cells. Single-read clonotypes: 80% to 90% of IR-seq clonotypes (around 3.4% of reads), almost 75% of RNA-seq clonotypes (roughly 43% of reads).

Molecular barcoded adaptors covering alpha/delta and beta/gamma chains were used on around 400 ng RNA. TCRdb re-called the reads through MiXCR, storing one row per CDR3 protein. The table shows 40,000 to 50,000 distinct CDR3 sequences, with roughly 19% occurring only once. This sequence was found in a donor at least 40 years old with multiple myeloma. Sequenced material: a population of CD138-negative cells sorted from bone marrow. The V gene is TRBV7-2, the J gene TRBJ2-3, with D tentatively TRBD2 (7 bases). CDR3 residues: CASRRRGAGASTDTQYF. The DNA of the CDR3 is TGTGCCAGCAGAAGAAGGGGGGCGGGAGCCAGCACAGATACGCAGTATTTT. Filled out from reference TRBV7-2 and TRBJ2-3, the complete variable domain reads GAGVSQSPSNKVTEKGKDVELRCDPISGHTALYWYRQSLGQGLEFLIYFQGNSAPDKSGLPSDRFSAERTGGSVSTLTIQRTQQEDSAVYLCASRRRGAGASTDTQYFGPGTRLTVL.